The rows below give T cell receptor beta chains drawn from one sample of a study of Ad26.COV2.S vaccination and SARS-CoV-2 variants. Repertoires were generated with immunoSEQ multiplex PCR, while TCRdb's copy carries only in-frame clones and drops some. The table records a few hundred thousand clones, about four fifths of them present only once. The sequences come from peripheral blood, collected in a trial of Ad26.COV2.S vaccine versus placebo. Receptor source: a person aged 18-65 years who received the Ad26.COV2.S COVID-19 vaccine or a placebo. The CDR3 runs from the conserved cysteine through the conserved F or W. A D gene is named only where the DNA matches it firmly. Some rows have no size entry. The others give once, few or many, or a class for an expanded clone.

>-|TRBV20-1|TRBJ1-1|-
TGCAGTGCTAGTAGCGTTTTAGGGAGTACTGAAGCTTTCTTT
CSASSVLGSTEAFF
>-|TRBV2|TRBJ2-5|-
TGTGCCAGCAGTGGGGAAGAGACCCAGTACTTC
CASSGEETQYF
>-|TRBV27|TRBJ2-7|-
TGTGCCAGCAGCCCGGGGATGGCATACGAGCAGTACTTC
CASSPGMAYEQYF
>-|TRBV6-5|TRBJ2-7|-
TGTGCCAGCGGCTCCTACGAGCAGTACTTC
CASGSYEQYF
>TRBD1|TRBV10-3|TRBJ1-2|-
TGTGCCATCAGATCGGGACAGGGAAGCTATGGCTACACCTTC
CAIRSGQGSYGYTF
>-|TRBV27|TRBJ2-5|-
TGTGCCAGCAGCTCCATCCTTGGGGGTGTCTCAGAGACCCAGTACTTC
CASSSILGGVSETQYF
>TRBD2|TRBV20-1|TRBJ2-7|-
TGCAGTGCTAGTACAAGCGGGAGGGCCATGACCTACGAGCAGTACTTC
CSASTSGRAMTYEQYF
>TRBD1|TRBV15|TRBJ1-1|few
TGTGCCACCAGCAGGGGACAGCCGAACACTGAAGCTTTCTTT
CATSRGQPNTEAFF
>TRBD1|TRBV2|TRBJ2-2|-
TGTGCCAGCAGTGGACAGGGGGCCGGGGAGCTGTTTTTT
CASSGQGAGELFF
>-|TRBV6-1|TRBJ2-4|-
TGTGCCAGCAGTGAAGCCGGAGAGGGGAACATTCAGTACTTC
CASSEAGEGNIQYF
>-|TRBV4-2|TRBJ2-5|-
TGTGCCAGCCGGCGGGGTCCCCTAGTTCTGAGAGAGACCCAGTACTTC
CASRRGPLVLRETQYF
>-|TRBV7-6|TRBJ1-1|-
TGTGCCAGCAGACGGGACATGAACACTGAAGCTTTCTTT
CASRRDMNTEAFF
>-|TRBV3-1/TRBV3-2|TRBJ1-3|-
TGTGCCAGCAGCTCAGCCTCTGGAAACACCATATATTTT
CASSSASGNTIYF
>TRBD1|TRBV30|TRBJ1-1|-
TGTGCCTGGAGTGTAACGGCAGGGGGGGGAGCTGAAGCTTTCTTT
CAWSVTAGGGAEAFF
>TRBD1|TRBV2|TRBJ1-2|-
TGTGCCAGCAGTGAAGCGGGGACAGGGTCAAACTATGGCTACACCTTC
CASSEAGTGSNYGYTF
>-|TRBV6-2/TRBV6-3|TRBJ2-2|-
TGTGCCAGCAGTTTGGAGGTGGACACCGGGGAGCTGTTTTTT
CASSLEVDTGELFF
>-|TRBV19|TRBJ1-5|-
TGTGCCAGTAGGAGGGACGGGACTTATAGCAATCAGCCCCAGCATTTT
CASRRDGTYSNQPQHF
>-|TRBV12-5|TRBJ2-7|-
TGTGCTAGTGTCCAGGGGCTAGCCTACGAGCAGTACTTC
CASVQGLAYEQYF
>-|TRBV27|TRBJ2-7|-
TGTGCCAGCAGTCACGGGGTCTACGAGCAGTACTTC
CASSHGVYEQYF
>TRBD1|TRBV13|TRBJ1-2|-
TGTGCCAGCAGCTTTGGGGACAGGGGGACACAGAACTATGGCTACACCTTC
CASSFGDRGTQNYGYTF
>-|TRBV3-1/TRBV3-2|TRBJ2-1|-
TGTGCCAGCAGCCAGCAGGAGCCGTTCTACAATGAGCAGTTCTTC
CASSQQEPFYNEQFF
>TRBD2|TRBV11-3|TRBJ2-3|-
TGTGCCAGCAGGGCAGGCGGTACTAGCGGGCGGGCAGATACGCAGTATTTT
CASRAGGTSGRADTQYF
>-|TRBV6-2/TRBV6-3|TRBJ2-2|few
TGTGCCAGCAGTAGTTGGAGGGAGGCGACCGGGGAGCTGTTTTTT
CASSSWREATGELFF
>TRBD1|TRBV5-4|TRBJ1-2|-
TGTGCCAGCAGCTTGGGTCAGGGGGCGGACGGCTACACCTTC
CASSLGQGADGYTF
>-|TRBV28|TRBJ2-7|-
TGTGCCAGCAGAACTAATTTAGCCTACGAGCAGTACTTC
CASRTNLAYEQYF
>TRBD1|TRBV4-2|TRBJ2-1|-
TGTGCCAGCAGCCATCACCAGGGACAGGGGTCCAATGAGCAGTTCTTC
CASSHHQGQGSNEQFF
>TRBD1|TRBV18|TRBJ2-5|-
TGTGCCAGCTCACCGCAGAAGATACAGGGGGCGTGGGAGACCCAGTACTTC
CASSPQKIQGAWETQYF
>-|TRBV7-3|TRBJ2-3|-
TGTGCCAGCAGCCCCTACTGGGATACGCAGTATTTT
CASSPYWDTQYF
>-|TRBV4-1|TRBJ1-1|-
TGCGCCAGCAGCCAAGATCGGGGGCTGGAGGCTTTCTTT
CASSQDRGLEAFF
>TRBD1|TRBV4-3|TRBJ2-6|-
TGCGCCAGCAGCCAGGTTGACAGGGGATCGTCTGGGGCCAACGTCCTGACTTTC
CASSQVDRGSSGANVLTF
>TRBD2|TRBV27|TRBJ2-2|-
TGTGCCAGCAGTTTACTAGCGGGATGGGGCACCGGGGAGCTGTTTTTT
CASSLLAGWGTGELFF
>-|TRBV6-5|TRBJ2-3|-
TGTGCCAGCAGTTCTAGCGTGGCGACAGATACGCAGTATTTT
CASSSSVATDTQYF
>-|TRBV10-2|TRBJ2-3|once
TGCGCCAGCAAGAGGGGCTCCGGGACAGATACGCAGTATTTT
CASKRGSGTDTQYF
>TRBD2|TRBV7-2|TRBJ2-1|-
TGTGCCAGCAGCTTAAAACCTAGCGGGTACAATGAGCAGTTCTTC
CASSLKPSGYNEQFF
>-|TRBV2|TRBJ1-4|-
TGTGCCAGCAGGAGGGTTGCAACTAATGAAAAACTGTTTTTT
CASRRVATNEKLFF
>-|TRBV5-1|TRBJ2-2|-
TGCGCCAGCAGCTTGGTTGGAGGGCCCGGGGAGCTGTTTTTT
CASSLVGGPGELFF